These 14 T cell receptor beta chains were all obtained from the same sample, sequenced in a study of blood T cells in healthy people across ages. With a J-beta primer mix and a sample-barcoded 5' primer, a second PCR ran roughly 6 to 12 cycles. In TCRdb, the 5' RACE reads were re-called with MiXCR into one record per CDR3 protein. Of 600,000 to 850,000 distinct CDR3 sequences listed, about 40% were seen once; the top ten hold more than 20%. Sequencing was done on a sample of blood. Source of these receptors: a woman aged 55 to 70 in good health.

This clonotype was counted between two and nine times. Written as DNA, the CDR3 is TGTGCCAGCAGTTACTCCGGGACAGGGGGCAACGAGCAGTACTTC. Translating gives CASSYSGTGGNEQYF. The V call is TRBV6-2 or TRBV6-3, the J call TRBJ2-7; 12 bases are shared with TRBD1. The CDR3 has 15 residues. The V and J ends lost 0 bases and 5 bases, in that order; junction bases with no gene match: 2. Looked up from germline, CDR1 is MNHEY and CDR2 is SVGEGT.

This clonotype was counted between two and nine times. V gene TRBV12-3 or TRBV12-4 combines with J gene TRBJ1-2; TRBD1 matches at 10 bases. The CDR3 has 14 amino acids. V gave up 5 bases and J gave up 8 bases; unmatched junction bases: 8. The CDR3 loop is CASSRQGAEGGYTF. CDR3 nucleotide sequence: TGTGCCAGCAGTAGACAGGGGGCGGAGGGAGGCTACACCTTC.

This clonotype was seen a few times. The rearrangement uses TRBV9 and TRBJ2-5; 7 bases align to TRBD1. Germline V gene sequence: CDR1 SGDLS, CDR2 YYNGEE. This CDR3 has 14 amino acids. With 4 bases clipped from V and 5 bases from J, the junction kept 8 bases outside the gene matches. The CDR3 spells CASSPGTATETQYF. Written as DNA, the CDR3 is TGTGCCAGCAGCCCGGGGACAGCCACCGAGACCCAGTACTTC.

This clonotype was seen more than once but under ten times. V is TRBV4-2 and J is TRBJ2-5, with TRBD2 identical over 8 bases. The V segment lost 0 bases and the J segment 11 bases; nucleotides outside the gene matches: 8. The CDR3 extends over 14 amino acids. The V gene's germline CDR1 is LGHNA and CDR2 YNFKEQ. The CDR3 is CASSQEQRERVQYF. The CDR3, as DNA: TGTGCCAGCAGCCAAGAACAGCGGGAGAGGGTGCAGTACTTC.

The chain joins TRBV29-1 to TRBJ2-7, with 7 positions matching TRBD1. CDR3 length equals 12 residues. Germline CDR1 SQVTM, CDR2 ANQGSEA. The V gene end was trimmed by 6 bases and the J gene end by 4 bases; junction bases not matched to a gene: 6. CDR3 in amino acids: CSVAPTGYEQYF. The CDR3 DNA follows: TGCAGCGTCGCCCCGACAGGGTACGAGCAGTACTTC.

The rearrangement links TRBV28 to TRBJ2-5; TRBD1 matches at 11 bases. CDR3 length equals 15 residues. Trimming took 2 bases from V and 11 from J; bases not matched to a gene: 10. From germline, CDR1 is MDHEN and CDR2 SYDVKM. The CDR3 DNA is TGTGCCAGCAGTTTACTCGGACAGGGGGCGTACGTGCAGTACTTC. Amino acid sequence: CASSLLGQGAYVQYF.

This clonotype has only a few counts. V is TRBV6-2 or TRBV6-3 and J is TRBJ1-5, with a weak D call TRBD1 (5 bases). V dropped 2 bases and J dropped 6 bases, with 5 bases sitting between them. The germline V gene encodes CDR1 MNHEY and CDR2 SVGEGT. The CDR3 sequence is 12 residues long. The CDR3 spells CASSYGGQPQHF. The CDR3 region has the DNA TGTGCCAGCAGTTACGGGGGTCAGCCCCAGCATTTT.

This clonotype appeared a single time. J is TRBJ2-7 and V is TRBV20-1; TRBD2 matches 7 bases. V shed 1 base and J 0 bases; nucleotides not matched to a gene: 9. CDR1 DFQATT and CDR2 SNEGSKA come from the germline V gene (reference sequence). CDR3 size: 16 residues. The CDR3 here is CSARAPFGGSSYEQYF. The CDR3 DNA is TGCAGTGCTAGAGCTCCTTTCGGGGGGAGCTCCTACGAGCAGTACTTC.

The CDR3 DNA reads as TGTGCCAGCAGCCAAGATTCGGGCCAGAGCACAGATACGCAGTATTTT. It yields the protein CASSQDSGQSTDTQYF. The chain joins TRBV4-2 to TRBJ2-3; D not resolved. The CDR3 loop spans 16 amino acids. The germline gives CDR1 LGHNA, CDR2 YNFKEQ. V gave up 0 bases and J gave up 0 bases, with 10 bases separating them.

In regard to this clonotype: Germline is not matched at one junction end, which may reflect a read error. The chain employs TRBV27 and TRBJ2-7; TRBD1 matches 8 bases. This CDR3 contains 12 residues. Germline loops: CDR1 MNHEY, CDR2 SMNVEV (reference sequence). CDR3 residues: CASSQQGGERYF. The CDR3 coding sequence is TGTGCCAGCAGTCAACAGGGGGGAGAGCGGTACTTC.

The gene calls are TRBV29-1 and TRBJ1-4; D is perhaps TRBD1 (5 bases). The V end was cut by 4 bases, the J end by 5 bases, with 11 bases between. This CDR3 comprises 13 residues. Germline values: CDR1 SQVTM, CDR2 ANQGSEA. The CDR3 protein is CSVGQGRNEKLFF. The CDR3 coding sequence is TGCAGCGTTGGGCAGGGAAGAAATGAAAAACTGTTTTTT.

V is TRBV5-1 and J is TRBJ1-2, with D possibly matching TRBD1 (6 bases). This CDR3 comprises 16 residues. Germline CDR1 and CDR2: SGHRS and YFSETQ. Between the trimmed V and J ends, which lost 6 bases and 0 bases, there was a span of 18 bases. CDR3: CASTLIPTGSNYGYTF. CDR3 nucleotide sequence: TGCGCCAGCACCTTAATACCGACAGGTTCTAACTATGGCTACACCTTC.

V gene TRBV27 combines with J gene TRBJ2-1; D unresolved. Germline CDR1 is MNHEY and CDR2 is SMNVEV (reference sequence). The CDR3 runs to 12 residues. V was cut by 0 bases and J by 8 bases, with 5 bases left in between. DNA of the CDR3: TGTGCCAGCAGTTTATCACAACATGAGCAGTTCTTC. This encodes CASSLSQHEQFF.

This clonotype was seen a few times. The V gene is TRBV29-1, the J gene TRBJ2-4, with D unclear. CDR1 and CDR2 (germline): SQVTM, ANQGSEA. Trimming removed 0 bases from V and 0 bases from J, with 9 bases in between. The CDR3 is 15 residues long. The CDR3 sequence is CSVEDEVLAKNIQYF. The CDR3, as DNA: TGCAGCGTTGAAGATGAGGTATTAGCCAAAAACATTCAGTACTTC.